The sequence of this TCR beta chain was determined in a study of blood T cells in healthy people across ages. Study-wide results and caveats: As naive T cell percentage varied, TCR beta diversity correlated strongly with it.

V was cut by 4 bases and J by 5 bases, with 13 bases left in between. The germline V gene encodes CDR1 LGHNA and CDR2 YSLEER. The CDR3 runs 14 residues. A word on this clonotype: Its specificity is not known.

A J-beta primer mix and a sample-barcoded 5' primer were used in a second PCR of roughly 6 to 12 cycles. TCRdb reprocessed the 5' RACE reads via MiXCR and lists one record per CDR3 protein. The table has hundreds of thousands of distinct CDR3 sequences, approximately 40% seen once; the top ten hold about 30%. Input material: blood. The clonotype comes from an elderly man in good health. The V call is TRBV4-3, the J call TRBJ2-3, with D possibly matching TRBD2 (7 bases). The CDR3 nucleotides read TGCGCCAGCAGCCCCATAGGGGGGGGAGATACGCAGTATTTT. This sequence encodes CASSPIGGGDTQYF.